Each of the 27 T cell receptor beta chains below was sequenced from the same sample in a study of blood T cell repertoires in COVID-19. Clones were sequenced by immunoSEQ multiplex PCR, and TCRdb holds only the in-frame ones, with some missing. The table records roughly 140,000 clones, 60% to 85% of them present only once. Material: peripheral blood. Receptors were obtained from a woman aged 60-70 years with acute or convalescent COVID-19.

The chain carries TRBV6-2 or TRBV6-3 and TRBJ2-2; D perhaps matches TRBD1 (6 bases). Per germline, CDR1 MNHEY and CDR2 SVGEGT. The CDR3 is 15 amino acids. Trimming shortened V by 3 bases and J by 1 base, and 9 bases separated the two germline ends. The CDR3 loop reads CASSYTTGNTGELFF. The DNA for the CDR3 is TGTGCCAGCAGTTATACGACAGGGAACACCGGGGAGCTGTTTTTT.

J is TRBJ2-2 and V is TRBV2, with D possibly being TRBD2 (5 bases). The germline CDR1 and CDR2 sequences are SNHLY and FYNNEI. The V gene lost 1 base and the J gene lost 5 bases, with 8 bases spanning the gap. The CDR3 has 14 residues. The chain's CDR3 is CASSEGRITGELFF. The CDR3 DNA is TGTGCCAGCAGTGAAGGGAGGATTACCGGGGAGCTGTTTTTT.

This clone was picked up a small number of times. The chain recombines TRBV19 with TRBJ1-2, with a possible D match to TRBD1 (6 bases). The germline V and J ends were trimmed by 0 bases and 8 bases, with 19 bases remaining between them. Germline-derived CDR1 and CDR2 are LNHDA and SQIVND (reference sequence). This CDR3 spans 16 amino acids. CDR3 sequence (DNA): TGTGCCAGTAGTATAGACCCAACAGGGCCTCTATCGGGCTACACCTTC. Residues: CASSIDPTGPLSGYTF.

The chain links TRBV28 to TRBJ1-1, with TRBD1 matching 8 bases. CDR3 length: 15 residues. The V gene's germline CDR1 is MDHEN and CDR2 SYDVKM. V was pared by 3 bases and J by 1 base, with 4 bases of the junction left unmatched. CDR3 amino acids: CASSLPGQGNTEAFF. The CDR3, as DNA: TGTGCCAGCAGTTTGCCCGGACAGGGGAACACTGAAGCTTTCTTT. Combining the CDR3 with reference TRBV28 and TRBJ1-1 gives the whole variable domain DVKVTQSSRYLVKRTGEKVFLECVQDMDHENMFWYRQDPGLGLRLIYFSYDVKMKEKGDIPEGYSVSREKKERFSLILESASTNQTSMYLCASSLPGQGNTEAFFGQGTRLTVV.

The CDR3 sequence: CASSEDRISYEQYF. In DNA, the CDR3 is TGTGCCAGCAGTGAAGACAGGATCTCCTACGAGCAGTACTTC. This sequence joins TRBV2 and TRBJ2-7, with a weak D call TRBD1 (5 bases). CDR1 and CDR2 (germline): SNHLY, FYNNEI. Trimming removed 1 base at V and 0 bases at J, with 7 bases between. This CDR3 has 14 residues.

Only a few counts were recorded for this clone. The chain combines TRBV5-8 with TRBJ2-5, with no clear D. Germline values: CDR1 SGHTS, CDR2 YDEGEE. Trimming cost V 3 bases and J 5 bases, with 11 bases left between them. The CDR3 has 13 residues. CDR3 region: CASSSGDSETQYF. The CDR3 DNA reads TGTGCCAGCAGCTCCGGCGACTCCGAGACCCAGTACTTC.

The V and J genes are TRBV6-5 and TRBJ1-5; the D is unclear. The V gene lost 0 bases and the J gene lost 3 bases, with 12 bases spanning the gap. The germline V gene has CDR1 MNHEY and CDR2 SVGAGI. The CDR3 has 16 residues. CDR3 protein: CASSYSTPGFNQPQHF. CDR3 DNA sequence: TGTGCCAGCAGTTACTCGACGCCGGGTTTCAATCAGCCCCAGCATTTT.

CDR3 in amino acids: CASSLELAGAVQYF. The CDR3 bases are TGCGCCAGCAGCTTGGAACTAGCGGGAGCGGTGCAGTACTTC. This chain connects TRBV5-1 to TRBJ2-7; 11 bases fit TRBD2. Germline-derived CDR1 and CDR2 are SGHRS and YFSETQ. The J segment lost 9 bases and the V segment lost 0 bases, leaving 5 bases of the junction unmatched. The CDR3 is 14 residues long.

The J gene is TRBJ1-1, the V gene TRBV5-4; no reliable D call. In germline, CDR1 is SGHNT, CDR2 YYREEE (reference sequence). The CDR3 extends over 12 amino acids. Trimming took 2 bases from V and 10 from J, leaving 12 bases between them. The CDR3 DNA follows: TGTGCCAGCAGCTTATTTCCTGAGCGAGCTTTCTTT. This translates into CASSLFPERAFF.

This clone was found a few times. This chain connects TRBV7-9 to TRBJ2-2; D not resolved. The CDR3 contains 13 residues. Germline V lookup: CDR1 SEHNR, CDR2 FQNEAQ (reference sequence). V lost 3 bases and J lost 5, with 7 bases in between. Here the CDR3 reads CASSFSWTGELFF. The CDR3 DNA sequence: TGTGCCAGCAGCTTCAGTTGGACCGGGGAGCTGTTTTTT. The full variable domain, in which reference TRBV7-9 and TRBJ2-2 provide the parts outside the CDR3, is DTGVSQNPRHKITKRGQNVTFRCDPISEHNRLYWYRQTLGQGPEFLTYFQNEAQLEKSRLLSDRFSAERPKGSFSTLEIQRTEQGDSAMYLCASSFSWTGELFFGEGSRLTVL.

The CDR3, as DNA: TGTGCCATCAGTGAGTTAGGAAGGGGAAGCCCCTATGGCTACACCTTC. This encodes CAISELGRGSPYGYTF. The chain employs TRBV10-3 and TRBJ1-2, with D tentatively TRBD1 (5 bases). Germline V gene data show CDR1 as ENHRY and CDR2 as SYGVKD. V lost 1 base and J lost 4, with 16 bases in between. The CDR3 has 16 amino acids.

The rearrangement joins TRBV6-6 to TRBJ1-1; TRBD1 matches 9 bases. The CDR3 spans 15 residues. The V and J ends lost 2 bases and 2 bases, in that order; junction bases with no gene match: 3. Germline V CDR1 and CDR2: MNHNY, SVGAGI (reference sequence). The CDR3 region has the DNA TGTGCCAGCAGTTACGGACAGGGGACAAACACTGAAGCTTTCTTT. This codes for CASSYGQGTNTEAFF.

The V and J genes are TRBV30 and TRBJ1-2, with D unresolved. Trimming took 2 bases from V and 0 from J, leaving 10 bases between them. The CDR3 sequence is 14 residues long. Germline-derived CDR1 and CDR2 are GTSNPN and SVGIG (reference sequence). The CDR3 DNA follows: TGTGCCTGGAGTCTCGCGCCTACTAACTATGGCTACACCTTC. As protein: CAWSLAPTNYGYTF.

This clone appeared a few times. The chain is built from TRBV6-5 and TRBJ2-2, with a possible D match to TRBD2 (6 bases). The CDR3 consists of 13 residues. The V and J ends lost 11 bases and 1 base respectively, with 11 bases between them. CDR1 and CDR2 (germline): MNHEY, SVGAGI. In DNA, the CDR3 is TGTGCCGCCCGGGACTTGAACACCGGGGAGCTGTTTTTT. This sequence encodes CAARDLNTGELFF.

This clone was detected a few times. This sequence joins TRBV5-4 and TRBJ2-2; D may be TRBD1 (5 bases). From germline, CDR1 is SGHNT and CDR2 YYREEE (reference sequence). V lost 0 bases to trimming and J lost 0 bases, with 6 bases between them. This CDR3 contains 15 residues. CDR3 loop: CASSLVGANTGELFF. The CDR3 DNA follows: TGTGCCAGCAGCTTGGTAGGGGCGAACACCGGGGAGCTGTTTTTT.

The rearrangement links TRBV25-1 to TRBJ2-2; 9 nucleotides match TRBD2. Germline values: CDR1 MGHDK, CDR2 SYGVNS. Germline trimming cut 3 bases from V and 5 bases from J; bases unmatched to any gene: 7. The CDR3 length is 16 residues. The CDR3 nucleotides are TGTGCCAGCAGTGATTTGGCGGGAGGGCGGACCGGGGAGCTGTTTTTT. Its protein is CASSDLAGGRTGELFF.

The chain recombines TRBV5-4 with TRBJ2-6; D is unresolved. Germline lookup yields CDR1 SGHNT and CDR2 YYREEE (reference sequence). The ends were cut back, 1 base at V and 1 base at J, with 6 bases in the middle. This CDR3 contains 15 residues. The DNA for the CDR3 is TGTGCCAGCAGCTTGTCGGGTTCTGGGGCCAACGTCCTGACTTTC. Its translation is CASSLSGSGANVLTF.

The chain links TRBV14 to TRBJ2-1; possibly TRBD2 for D (5 bases). With 0 bases removed from V and 2 bases from J, the gap between germline ends came to 14 bases. CDR3 size: 17 residues. From germline, CDR1 is SGHDN and CDR2 FVKESK. This CDR3 reads CASSQDLGVATYNEQFF. CDR3 nucleotide sequence: TGTGCCAGCAGCCAAGATCTCGGGGTAGCTACCTACAATGAGCAGTTCTTC.

The chain links TRBV28 to TRBJ1-4, with 7 bases fitting TRBD1. The germline CDR1 and CDR2 sequences are MDHEN and SYDVKM. This CDR3 region has 17 residues. V shed 5 bases and J 7 bases; nucleotides not matched to a gene: 16. The CDR3 protein is CASSPRPLTGTIEKLFF. CDR3 coding DNA: TGTGCCAGCAGTCCCCGCCCTTTGACAGGGACGATTGAAAAACTGTTTTTT. The full variable domain, completed using reference TRBV28 and TRBJ1-4, is DVKVTQSSRYLVKRTGEKVFLECVQDMDHENMFWYRQDPGLGLRLIYFSYDVKMKEKGDIPEGYSVSREKKERFSLILESASTNQTSMYLCASSPRPLTGTIEKLFFGSGTQLSVL.

In this sample, this clone turned up once. CDR3 in amino acids: CATAGDPNQPQHF. For the CDR3, the DNA is TGTGCCACCGCGGGGGATCCCAATCAGCCCCAGCATTTT. V is TRBV2 and J is TRBJ1-5; possibly TRBD1 for D (5 bases). This CDR3 has 13 amino acids. The V and J ends lost 10 bases and 3 bases respectively, with 13 bases between them. Germline V lookup: CDR1 SNHLY, CDR2 FYNNEI.

V is TRBV7-3 and J is TRBJ2-7, with 8 bases aligning to TRBD2. The CDR3 has 16 residues. The germline CDR1 and CDR2 sequences are SGHTA and FQGTGA. With V trimmed by 0 bases and J by 5 bases, 9 bases remained unmatched. CDR3 sequence (DNA): TGTGCCAGCAGCTTAACGAGGGCGGCGGGAGGAAACGAGCAGTACTTC. Its protein is CASSLTRAAGGNEQYF.

This CDR3 is CSDGGLAVGMANYGYTF. The CDR3 DNA is TGCAGCGACGGGGGTTTGGCAGTAGGGATGGCTAACTATGGCTACACCTTC. V is TRBV29-1 and J is TRBJ1-2; tentatively, D is TRBD1 (5 bases). This CDR3 has 17 residues. Trimming took off 7 bases at V and 0 bases at J, with 24 bases between the two ends. Germline V gives CDR1 SQVTM, CDR2 ANQGSEA.

J is TRBJ1-1 and V is TRBV12-5, with D possibly being TRBD1 (5 bases). This CDR3 spans 15 amino acids. Trimming removed 0 bases at V and 5 bases at J, with 13 bases between. Germline assignment: CDR1 LGHNT and CDR2 FRNRAP. The chain's CDR3 is CASGLVFGARTEAFF. The DNA for the CDR3 is TGTGCTAGTGGTTTGGTATTTGGGGCGCGGACTGAAGCTTTCTTT. The whole variable domain, remainder taken from reference TRBV12-5 and TRBJ1-1, is DARVTQTPRHKVTEMGQEVTMRCQPILGHNTVFWYRQTMMQGLELLAYFRNRAPLDDSGMPKDRFSAEMPDATLATLKIQPSEPRDSAVYFCASGLVFGARTEAFFGQGTRLTVV.

The CDR3 region has the DNA TGTGCCAGCAGCTCCGGGACAGGGCTTGGCTACACCTTC. Translated: CASSSGTGLGYTF. The rearrangement uses TRBV28 and TRBJ1-2; 9 nucleotides agree with TRBD1. There are 13 residues in the CDR3. The V segment lost 6 bases and the J segment 7 bases; nucleotides outside the gene matches: 6. From germline, CDR1 is MDHEN and CDR2 SYDVKM.

The chain couples TRBV3-1 (or the pseudogene TRBV3-2) to TRBJ2-1, with 9 bases aligning to TRBD2. J was trimmed by 3 bases and V by 1 base; bases with no gene match: 1. The CDR3 runs 15 residues. The germline gives CDR1 LGHDT, CDR2 YNNKEL (reference sequence). The CDR3 loop reads CASSQGLAVYNEQFF. The CDR3 DNA is TGTGCCAGCAGCCAAGGACTAGCGGTCTACAATGAGCAGTTCTTC.

CDR3 in DNA: TGTGCCACCAGCAGCTTAGCGGGAGGGTTTAACAATGAGCAGTTCTTC. Protein: CATSSLAGGFNNEQFF. The rearrangement uses TRBV15 and TRBJ2-1; TRBD2 agrees at 11 bases. Germline trimming cut 3 bases from V and 5 bases from J; bases unmatched to any gene: 6. This CDR3 has 16 amino acids. Germline assignment: CDR1 LNHNV and CDR2 YYDKDF (reference sequence).

The chain couples TRBV3-1 (or the pseudogene TRBV3-2) to TRBJ2-7, with 7 bases identical to TRBD2. Trimming removed 2 bases from V and 4 bases from J; junction bases left unmatched: 8. The germline CDR1 and CDR2 sequences are LGHDT and YNNKEL (reference sequence). The CDR3 spans 15 residues. CDR3 nucleotide sequence: TGTGCCAGCAGCCAAAGAGGGAGGGGCTGGTACGAGCAGTACTTC. Its translation is CASSQRGRGWYEQYF.